Following are 25 T cell receptor beta chains from one sample sequenced in a study of immune heterogeneity within non-small cell lung tumors. The authors amplified TCR beta CDR3 by multiplex PCR with 32 V and 13 J primers. TCRdb recomputed calls from the multiplex PCR reads with MiXCR, one row per CDR3 protein. This repertoire shows fewer than 5,500 distinct CDR3 sequences, around 35% found once; its top ten account for 20% to 25%. Bulk tumor genomic DNA, roughly 590 ng per sample, was used as template. During surgery, several far-apart biopsies were obtained from every primary tumor. Before undergoing curative surgery, patients had newly diagnosed non-small cell lung cancer that was untreated. Sequencing was done on a sample of lung tumor tissue. Source of these receptors: a woman aged 45 to 65 with non-small cell lung cancer.

This clonotype has just one count. A much larger clone sits a single nucleotide away, making a read error possible. CDR3 loop: CARSQQGAAQHF. The CDR3 nucleotides are TGTGCCAGAAGCCAACAGGGGGCGGCCCAGCATTTT. The chain combines TRBV6-2 or TRBV6-3 with TRBJ1-5, with 9 bases that match TRBD1. In germline, CDR1 is MNHEY, CDR2 SVGEGT. This CDR3 is built from 12 residues. The V gene end was trimmed by 9 bases and the J gene end by 11 bases; junction bases not matched to a gene: 8.

This sequence joins TRBV6-1 and TRBJ1-2; perhaps TRBD1 as D (6 bases). The V gene's germline CDR1 is MNHNS and CDR2 SASEGT. V gave up 10 bases and J gave up 1 base, with 19 bases separating them. The CDR3 is 15 amino acids. The DNA of the CDR3 is TGTGCCACCTGCCCACACGAAGGGGGTAACTATGGCTACACCTTC. Protein product: CATCPHEGGNYGYTF.

V is TRBV27 and J is TRBJ2-2, with a tentative D call TRBD2 (5 bases). This CDR3 is 15 amino acids long. V dropped 10 bases and J dropped 0 bases, with 15 bases sitting between them. From germline, CDR1 is MNHEY and CDR2 SMNVEV (reference sequence). CDR3: CATTASSPNTGELFF. CDR3 coding DNA: TGTGCCACAACCGCGTCTAGCCCGAACACCGGGGAGCTGTTTTTT.

By sample fraction, this clonotype is medium-sized. The rearrangement uses TRBV30 and TRBJ1-3; D may be TRBD1 (6 bases). CDR1 is GTSNPN, CDR2 SVGIG, per germline (reference sequence). V shed 0 bases and J shed 14 bases, with 11 bases lying between them. The CDR3 extends over 11 amino acids. The CDR3: CAWSVLGTLYF. CDR3 nucleotides: TGTGCCTGGAGTGTACTAGGGACACTATATTTT.

This clonotype was recorded a few times. This may be a read error: a much more frequent sequence differs by one nucleotide. This rearrangement joins TRBV6-1 to TRBJ1-2, with a tentative D call TRBD1 (5 bases). The length of the CDR3 is 17 residues. Per germline, CDR1 MNHNS and CDR2 SASEGT. DNA of the CDR3: TGTGCCAGCAGTGAAGGGCTGGGACGACTCCTTAACCATGGCTACACCTTC. This sequence encodes CASSEGLGRLLNHGYTF.

By frequency in the sample, this clonotype is medium-sized. This rearrangement joins TRBV3-1 to TRBJ2-1, with 11 bases matching TRBD2. Germline V gives CDR1 LGHDT, CDR2 YNNKEL (reference sequence). The CDR3 is made up of 17 amino acids. V shed 4 bases and J 15 bases; nucleotides not matched to a gene: 20. CDR3 region: CASSLGVGTSGAPPPFF. In DNA form, the CDR3 reads TGTGCCAGCAGCCTAGGGGTAGGGACTAGCGGAGCCCCCCCCCCGTTCTTC.

This clonotype was recorded only once. It may be a read error: a sequence one base away is much more abundant. J is TRBJ2-2 and V is TRBV6-9, with TRBD2 identical over 8 bases. From germline, CDR1 is MNHGY and CDR2 SVAAGI. The CDR3 covers 15 residues. CDR3 coding DNA: TGTACCAGCAGTTTCACCGACGGGAGGGCCGGGGAGCTGTTTTTT. Translation: CTSSFTDGRAGELFF.

V and J are TRBV6-1 and TRBJ1-2; a possible D gene is TRBD1 (6 bases). The CDR3 runs to 13 residues. The V gene's germline CDR1 is MNHNS and CDR2 SASEGT. The ends were cut back, 7 bases at V and 8 bases at J, with 17 bases in the middle. The CDR3 nucleotides are TGTGCCAGCATTGGATGGGGGGCGCAGGGCTACACCTTC. Protein: CASIGWGAQGYTF.

This clonotype is medium-sized (0.01 to 0.1%) by share. The V and J genes are TRBV11-1 and TRBJ2-3, with D perhaps given as TRBD1 or TRBD2 (5 bases each). The CDR3 extends over 15 amino acids. Germline V gene sequence: CDR1 SGHAT, CDR2 FQDESV (reference sequence). Trimming pared 3 bases from V and 2 bases from J, leaving 12 bases between. CDR3 in DNA: TGTGCCAGCAGCTTGGGGCGGGTGATCACAGATACGCAGTATTTT. As protein: CASSLGRVITDTQYF.

This clonotype came up a few times. This may arise from a read error, as a much more abundant clone is one base away. The chain couples TRBV20-1 to TRBJ2-3; D gene uncertain. V lost 1 base to trimming and J lost 8 bases, with 13 bases between them. The CDR3 runs 13 residues. CDR1 DFQATT and CDR2 SNEGSKA come from the germline V gene (reference sequence). The DNA for the CDR3 is TGCAGTGCTAGAGGTGTGAGTCCAGGTACGCAGTATTTT. Residues: CSARGVSPGTQYF.

This rearrangement joins TRBV10-1 to TRBJ2-7; the D gene is possibly TRBD1 (6 bases). In germline, CDR1 is WNHNN, CDR2 SYGVQD (reference sequence). The CDR3 totals 11 residues. V shed 10 bases and J shed 5 bases, with 12 bases lying between them. CDR3 DNA sequence: TGCGCCACCCAGGGGAGCAACGAGCAGTACTTC. It yields the protein CATQGSNEQYF.

Relative to its sample, this clonotype is medium-sized. The V gene is TRBV20-1, the J gene TRBJ1-2, with no clear D. V lost 6 bases to trimming and J lost 0 bases, with 11 bases between them. There are 13 residues in the CDR3. CDR1 DFQATT and CDR2 SNEGSKA come from the germline V gene (reference sequence). The CDR3: CSAEWRANYGYTF. The CDR3 DNA sequence: TGCAGTGCGGAATGGAGAGCTAACTATGGCTACACCTTC.

The chain combines TRBV29-1 with TRBJ1-2, with unresolved D. The CDR3 covers 11 residues. CDR1 SQVTM and CDR2 ANQGSEA come from the germline V gene. Trimming stripped 3 bases from V and 8 bases from J, with 10 bases between. The CDR3 loop is CSVDFGPGYTF. The DNA for the CDR3 is TGCAGCGTTGACTTTGGGCCAGGCTACACCTTC.

On this clonotype itself: Mismatch with germline at one junction end may stem from a read error. V gene TRBV28 combines with J gene TRBJ2-4; TRBD2 is a possible D gene (6 bases). The CDR3 is made up of 14 amino acids. CDR1 is MDHEN and CDR2 is SYDVKM in the germline V gene. The CDR3 DNA follows: TGTGCCAGCAGTCGGGAGTTGGGAGGCAATGAGAGGTTCTTC. Its translation is CASSRELGGNERFF.

Details on this clonotype: A much larger clone lies one base from this, so it may be a read error. CDR3 residues: CDSSLRIRELNTEAFF. CDR3 sequence (DNA): TGTGACAGCAGCTTGAGGATCCGAGAGTTGAACACTGAAGCTTTCTTT. J is TRBJ1-1 and V is TRBV5-6; D is unclear. This CDR3 is built from 16 residues. Germline CDR1 SGHDT, CDR2 YYEEEE.

As DNA, the CDR3 is TGCAGTGCTACTAGCGGGGGCCGCACCTACGAGCAGTACTTC. This sequence encodes CSATSGGRTYEQYF. The chain uses TRBV20-1 and TRBJ2-7; TRBD2 agrees at 10 bases. The germline gives CDR1 DFQATT, CDR2 SNEGSKA (reference sequence). Germline trimming cut 4 bases from V and 2 bases from J; bases unmatched to any gene: 5. The CDR3 is 14 amino acids.

Judged by abundance, this clonotype is medium-sized. The rearrangement joins TRBV28 to TRBJ2-7; D possibly matches TRBD1 or TRBD2 (5 bases each). V was clipped by 8 bases and J by 0 bases, with 14 bases between them. Per the germline V gene, CDR1 is MDHEN and CDR2 is SYDVKM. CDR3 length: 14 residues. In nucleotides, the CDR3 is TGTGCCAGCCTCGGGTCAGGGAGCTCCTACGAGCAGTACTTC. This encodes CASLGSGSSYEQYF.

By sample share, this clonotype is medium-sized (0.01 to 0.1%). This chain's CDR3 is CAWSAFTVGGPEQYF. DNA for the CDR3: TGTGCCTGGAGTGCCTTTACAGTTGGGGGTCCCGAGCAGTACTTC. This chain joins TRBV30 and TRBJ2-7; D assignment may be TRBD1 or TRBD2 (5 bases each). Germline lookup yields CDR1 GTSNPN and CDR2 SVGIG (reference sequence). V lost 1 base and J 6 bases, leaving 19 bases between the germline ends. The CDR3 sequence is 15 residues long.

This clonotype is medium-sized. V and J are TRBV30 and TRBJ2-5; D possibly matches TRBD1 or TRBD2 (5 bases each). The CDR3 loop spans 12 amino acids. Trimming took off 1 base at V and 7 bases at J, with 10 bases between the two ends. Germline CDR1 reads GTSNPN; CDR2 reads SVGIG (reference sequence). The CDR3 DNA reads as TGTGCCTGGAGTGGAGGGGCAGGGACCCAGTACTTC. This encodes CAWSGGAGTQYF.

V is TRBV28 and J is TRBJ1-2, with a possible D match to TRBD1 (6 bases). Trimming pared 4 bases from V and 5 bases from J, leaving 14 bases between. The CDR3 consists of 14 residues. CDR1 is MDHEN, CDR2 SYDVKM, per germline. As DNA, the CDR3 is TGTGCCAGCAGTTCCACGGAGAGGGGGTATGGCTACACCTTC. Protein sequence: CASSSTERGYGYTF.

The rearrangement joins TRBV10-2 to TRBJ2-1; TRBD2 matches at 14 bases. This CDR3 has 18 residues. CDR1 and CDR2 from the germline V gene are WSHSY and SAAADI. V gave up 2 bases and J gave up 7 bases; unmatched junction bases: 10. The CDR3 reads CASSESPGTSGSRNEQFF. In nucleotides, the CDR3 is TGCGCCAGCAGTGAGAGCCCGGGGACTAGCGGGAGTAGGAATGAGCAGTTCTTC.

This clonotype is categorized as medium-sized. The chain links TRBV4-1 to TRBJ2-2; 10 bases map to TRBD2. J was trimmed by 5 bases and V by 4 bases; bases with no gene match: 10. CDR3 size: 17 residues. Germline V gene sequence: CDR1 MGHRA, CDR2 YSYEKL. Here the CDR3 DNA reads TGCGCCAGCAGCCTTCGACTAGCGGGTTATATAACCGGGGAGCTGTTTTTT. Translation gives CASSLRLAGYITGELFF.

By its share, this clonotype is medium-sized (0.01 to 0.1%). The chain is built from TRBV27 and TRBJ1-4; TRBD1 matches at 9 bases. CDR3 length: 14 amino acids. After removal of 8 bases from V and 4 bases from J, the junction contained 5 bases not matched to a gene. The germline CDR1 and CDR2 sequences are MNHEY and SMNVEV (reference sequence). CDR3 protein: CASGPGQGNEKLFF. The CDR3 DNA is TGTGCCAGCGGACCGGGACAGGGTAATGAAAAACTGTTTTTT. The full variable domain, rest sourced from reference TRBV27 and TRBJ1-4, is EAQVTQNPRYLITVTGKKLTVTCSQNMNHEYMSWYRQDPGLGLRQIYYSMNVEVTDKGDVPEGYKVSRKEKRNFPLILESPSPNQTSLYFCASGPGQGNEKLFFGSGTQLSVL.

The chain uses TRBV19 and TRBJ1-3; D may be TRBD1 (6 bases). Trimming cost V 9 bases and J 3 bases, with 12 bases left between them. This CDR3 comprises 13 residues. Germline lookup yields CDR1 LNHDA and CDR2 SQIVND (reference sequence). CDR3 sequence reads: CASANRDGNTIYF. For the CDR3, the DNA is TGTGCCAGCGCTAACAGGGATGGAAACACCATATATTTT.

The J gene is TRBJ1-5, the V gene TRBV7-8, with D perhaps TRBD1 (5 bases). CDR1 and CDR2 (germline): SGHVS, FQNEAQ. V dropped 1 base and J dropped 0 bases, with 10 bases sitting between them. The CDR3 contains 16 residues. The CDR3 protein is CASSLETAYSNQPQHF. CDR3 coding DNA: TGTGCCAGCAGCTTAGAGACAGCTTATAGCAATCAGCCCCAGCATTTT.